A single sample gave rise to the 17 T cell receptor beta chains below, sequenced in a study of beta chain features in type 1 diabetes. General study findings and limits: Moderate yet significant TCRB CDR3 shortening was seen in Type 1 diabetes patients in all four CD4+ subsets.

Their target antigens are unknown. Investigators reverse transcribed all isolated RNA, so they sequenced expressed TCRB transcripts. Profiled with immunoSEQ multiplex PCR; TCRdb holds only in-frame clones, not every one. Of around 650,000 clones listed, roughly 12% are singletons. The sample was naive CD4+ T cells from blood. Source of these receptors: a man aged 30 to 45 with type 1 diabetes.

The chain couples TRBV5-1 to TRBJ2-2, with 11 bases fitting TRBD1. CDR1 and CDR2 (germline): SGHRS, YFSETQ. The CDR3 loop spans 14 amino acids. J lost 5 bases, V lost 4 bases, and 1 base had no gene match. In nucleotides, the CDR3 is TGCGCCAGCAGCCGGGACAGGGGGACCGGGGAGCTGTTTTTT. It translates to CASSRDRGTGELFF.

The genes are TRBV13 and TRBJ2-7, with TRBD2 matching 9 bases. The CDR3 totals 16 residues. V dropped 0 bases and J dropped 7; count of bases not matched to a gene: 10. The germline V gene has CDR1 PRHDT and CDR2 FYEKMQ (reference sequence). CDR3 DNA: TGTGCCAGCAGCTTAGGACTAGCGGGCGTCCCGGGAGAGCAGTACTTC. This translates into CASSLGLAGVPGEQYF.

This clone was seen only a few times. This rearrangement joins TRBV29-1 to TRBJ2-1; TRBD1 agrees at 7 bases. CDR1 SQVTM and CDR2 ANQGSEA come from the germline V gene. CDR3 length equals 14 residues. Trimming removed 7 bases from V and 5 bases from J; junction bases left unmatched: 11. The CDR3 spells CSAQAGGVHNEQFF. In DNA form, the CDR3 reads TGCAGCGCCCAAGCAGGGGGAGTACACAATGAGCAGTTCTTC.

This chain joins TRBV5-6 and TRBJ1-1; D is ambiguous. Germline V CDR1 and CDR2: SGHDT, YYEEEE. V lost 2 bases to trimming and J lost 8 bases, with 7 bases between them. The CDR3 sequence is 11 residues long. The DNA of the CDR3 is TGTGCCAGCAGCTTAGGTCAAGAAGCTTTCTTT. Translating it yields CASSLGQEAFF.

CDR3 nucleotides: TGTGCCAGCAGTGAAGGTCCGGGAGGGGAGATCTATGGCTACACCTTC. Amino acids: CASSEGPGGEIYGYTF. The chain carries TRBV6-1 and TRBJ1-2; tentatively, D is TRBD1 (5 bases). Germline values: CDR1 MNHNS, CDR2 SASEGT. This CDR3 is 16 amino acids long. V lost 1 base and J lost 4, with 16 bases in between.

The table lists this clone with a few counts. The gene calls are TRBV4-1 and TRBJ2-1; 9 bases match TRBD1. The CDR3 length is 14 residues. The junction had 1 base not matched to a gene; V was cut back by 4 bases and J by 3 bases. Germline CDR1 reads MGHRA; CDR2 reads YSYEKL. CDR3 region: CASSPGQGYNEQFF. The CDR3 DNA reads TGCGCCAGCAGCCCGGGACAGGGCTACAATGAGCAGTTCTTC.

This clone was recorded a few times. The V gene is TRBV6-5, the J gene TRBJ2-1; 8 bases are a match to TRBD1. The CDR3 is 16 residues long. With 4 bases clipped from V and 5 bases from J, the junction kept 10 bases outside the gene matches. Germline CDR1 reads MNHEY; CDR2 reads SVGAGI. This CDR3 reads CASSSTPGGADNEQFF. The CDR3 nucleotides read TGTGCCAGCAGTTCTACTCCAGGGGGCGCGGACAATGAGCAGTTCTTC.

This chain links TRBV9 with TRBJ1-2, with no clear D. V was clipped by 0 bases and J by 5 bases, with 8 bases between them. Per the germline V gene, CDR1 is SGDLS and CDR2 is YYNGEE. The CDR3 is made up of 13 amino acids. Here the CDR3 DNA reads TGTGCCAGCAGCGTAGCCGTGGGATATGGCTACACCTTC. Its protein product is CASSVAVGYGYTF. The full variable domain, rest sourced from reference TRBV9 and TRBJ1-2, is DSGVTQTPKHLITATGQRVTLRCSPRSGDLSVYWYQQSLDQGLQFLIQYYNGEERAKGNILERFSAQQFPDLHSELNLSSLELGDSALYFCASSVAVGYGYTFGSGTRLTVV.

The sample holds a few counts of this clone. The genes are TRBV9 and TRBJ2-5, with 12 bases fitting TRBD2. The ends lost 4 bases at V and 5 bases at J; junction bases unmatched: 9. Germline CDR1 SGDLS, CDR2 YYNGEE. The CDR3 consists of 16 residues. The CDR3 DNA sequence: TGTGCCAGCAGCCCTAGCGGGGGGGCCCGGCAGGAGACCCAGTACTTC. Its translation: CASSPSGGARQETQYF.

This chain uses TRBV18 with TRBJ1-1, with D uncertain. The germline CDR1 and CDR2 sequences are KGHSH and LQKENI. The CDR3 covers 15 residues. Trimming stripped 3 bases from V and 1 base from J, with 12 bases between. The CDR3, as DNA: TGTGCCAGCTCACCCTACGGGGTTAGGAACACTGAAGCTTTCTTT. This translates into CASSPYGVRNTEAFF.

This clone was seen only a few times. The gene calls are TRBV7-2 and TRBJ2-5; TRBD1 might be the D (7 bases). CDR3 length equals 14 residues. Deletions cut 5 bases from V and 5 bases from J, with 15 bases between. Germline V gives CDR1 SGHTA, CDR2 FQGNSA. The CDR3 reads CASSLSQGGETQYF. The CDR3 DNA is TGTGCCAGCAGCCTAAGTCAGGGGGGCGAGACCCAGTACTTC.

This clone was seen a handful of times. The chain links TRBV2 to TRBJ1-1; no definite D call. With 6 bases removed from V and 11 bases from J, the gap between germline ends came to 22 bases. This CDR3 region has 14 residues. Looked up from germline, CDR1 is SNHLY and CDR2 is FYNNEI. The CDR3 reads CASSAEVGAESAFF. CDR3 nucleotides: TGTGCCAGCAGCGCGGAGGTGGGCGCGGAGTCGGCTTTCTTT.

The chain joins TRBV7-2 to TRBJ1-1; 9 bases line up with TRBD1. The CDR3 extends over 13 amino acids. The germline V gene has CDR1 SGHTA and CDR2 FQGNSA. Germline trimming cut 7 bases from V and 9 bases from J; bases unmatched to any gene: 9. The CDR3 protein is CASISSGTGKAFF. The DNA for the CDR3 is TGTGCCAGCATATCCTCCGGGACAGGGAAAGCTTTCTTT.

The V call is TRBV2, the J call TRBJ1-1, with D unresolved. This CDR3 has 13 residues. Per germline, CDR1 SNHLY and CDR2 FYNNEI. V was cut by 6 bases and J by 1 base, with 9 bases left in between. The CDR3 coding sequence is TGTGCCAGCAGGTGGGCAGAGAACACTGAAGCTTTCTTT. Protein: CASRWAENTEAFF. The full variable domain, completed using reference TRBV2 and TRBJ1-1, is EPEVTQTPSHQVTQMGQEVILRCVPISNHLYFYWYRQILGQKVEFLVSFYNNEISEKSEIFDDQFSVERPDGSNFTLKIRSTKLEDSAMYFCASRWAENTEAFFGQGTRLTVV.

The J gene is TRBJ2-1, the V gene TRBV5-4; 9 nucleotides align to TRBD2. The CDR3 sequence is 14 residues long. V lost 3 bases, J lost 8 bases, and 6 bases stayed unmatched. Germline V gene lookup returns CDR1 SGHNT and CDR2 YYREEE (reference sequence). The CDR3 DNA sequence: TGTGCCAGCAGCTCGGGTAGCGGGGGCGATGAGCAGTTCTTC. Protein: CASSSGSGGDEQFF.

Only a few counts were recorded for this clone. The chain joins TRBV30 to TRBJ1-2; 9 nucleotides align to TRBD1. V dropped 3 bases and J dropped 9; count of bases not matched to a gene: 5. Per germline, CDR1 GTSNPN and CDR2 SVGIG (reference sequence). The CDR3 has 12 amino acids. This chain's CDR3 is CAWSGQGNRYTF. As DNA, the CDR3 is TGTGCCTGGAGCGGACAGGGGAACCGCTACACCTTC.

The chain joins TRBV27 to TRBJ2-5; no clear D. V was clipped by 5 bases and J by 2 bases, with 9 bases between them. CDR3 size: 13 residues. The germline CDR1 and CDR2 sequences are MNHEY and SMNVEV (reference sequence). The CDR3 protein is CASSTNSQETQYF. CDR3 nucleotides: TGTGCCAGCAGTACAAACTCACAAGAGACCCAGTACTTC.